The following is a T cell receptor beta chain sequence with its context. Its antigen is still unknown. Base-call qualities are not available, and no considerably larger clone is one nucleotide away. CDR1 and CDR2 are read off the germline V gene as MGHRA and YSYEKL. The CDR3 numbers 18 residues from cysteine through phenylalanine. The kept DNA is CDR3 alone, 54 bases in frame from the first base. Cut back by 3 bases and 2 bases, the V and J ends lie 20 bases apart. The trial excluded patients who had a history of autoimmune disease or who were on systemic immunosuppression. In every dose cohort, peripheral blood was drawn for TCR sequencing at baseline, cycle 4 day 1, and cycle 7 day 1. The samples were drawn from a first-in-human, open-label, multicenter phase I dose-escalation trial of ivuxolimab. Adults with locally advanced or metastatic melanoma, renal cell, hepatocellular, or head and neck squamous cell carcinoma were enrolled in the trial. Before TCR sequencing, CD4+ T cells and CD8+ T cells from peripheral blood were sorted into separate populations.

This sample stems from a study of OX40 agonist ivuxolimab in advanced cancers. With regard to the full study: The costimulatory receptor OX40 (CD134) was targeted by ivuxolimab, a fully human IgG2 agonistic monoclonal antibody. In the dose-escalation cohort, 82.7% of patients were male, and the mean age was about 55 years, with a range of 23 to 79. Intravenous ivuxolimab was administered to patients every 2 weeks at six dose levels: 0.01, 0.1, 0.3, 1.5, 3 and 10 mg/kg. The paper reports the monotherapy dose-escalation portion (N ≈ 50 patients) of the phase I ivuxolimab trial. Partial responses occurred in three dose-escalation patients: two with cutaneous melanoma and one with hepatocellular carcinoma. Of the roughly 51 dose-escalation patients, hepatocellular carcinoma was present in approximately 20, melanoma in roughly 15, renal cell carcinoma in 9 and head and neck cancer in 9. The point of sequencing TCRbeta in the periphery was to test whether ivuxolimab changed TCR sequence diversity and drove clonal T-cell expansion. Patients were allowed to have had prior anti-PD-1, anti-PD-L1 or anti-CTLA-4 therapy, and around 37% of the dose-escalation patients had previously received checkpoint inhibitors. On the study overall, not on this receptor specifically: Clonal expansion of both CD4+ and CD8+ blood T cells was observed from baseline to week 6 at doses 0.1 to 3.0 mg/kg. Low levels of normalized T-cell clonal expansion were also shown by some nonresponding patients. After ivuxolimab, more expanded clones were found on average in CD8+ T cells than in CD4+ T cells. In the 0.1-3.0 mg/kg groups, partial responders were among the patients with the lowest normalized peripheral clonal expansion, particularly in CD8+ T cells. Which antigens the clonally expanded peripheral T cells were specific for was not determined.

Genomic DNA was isolated from the sorted cells so that the TCRbeta CDR3 region could be sequenced. The immunoSEQ Assay was used for sequencing of TCRbeta CDR3 regions. Sourced from immuneACCESS, this table was stored by TCRdb with only in-frame sequences that have V and J called. A share of the clones is absent; for the studies checked, an unresolved V gene accounts for under half, and the remainder has no known explanation. This sample gives about 25,000 clones in total; just over 85% of them show up just once. The ten largest make up around 15% of the sample. The sequence was collected from an adult with an advanced solid tumor such as melanoma, head and neck, liver or kidney cancer. This chain joins TRBV4-1 to TRBJ2-1; the D gene could be TRBD1 or TRBD2, each one agreeing over 7 bases. Specimen: CD4+ or CD8+ T cells sorted from blood, collected in a trial of the OX40 agonist ivuxolimab. The CDR3: CASSHPEGGTVTYNEQFF. At the DNA level, the sequence is TGCGCCAGCAGCCACCCGGAGGGAGGGACAGTAACCTACAATGAGCAGTTCTTC.